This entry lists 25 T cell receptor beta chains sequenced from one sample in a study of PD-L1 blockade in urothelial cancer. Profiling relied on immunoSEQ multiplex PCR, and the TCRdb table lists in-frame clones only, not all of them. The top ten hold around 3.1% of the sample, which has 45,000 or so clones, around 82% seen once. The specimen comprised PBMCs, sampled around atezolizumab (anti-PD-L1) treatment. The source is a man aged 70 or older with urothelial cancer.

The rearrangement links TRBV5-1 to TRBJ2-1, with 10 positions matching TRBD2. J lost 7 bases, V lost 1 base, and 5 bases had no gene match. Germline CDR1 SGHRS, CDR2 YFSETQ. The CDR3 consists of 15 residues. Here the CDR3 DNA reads TGCGCCAGCAGCTTGACGGCTAGCGGGAGTAATGAGCAGTTCTTC. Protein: CASSLTASGSNEQFF.

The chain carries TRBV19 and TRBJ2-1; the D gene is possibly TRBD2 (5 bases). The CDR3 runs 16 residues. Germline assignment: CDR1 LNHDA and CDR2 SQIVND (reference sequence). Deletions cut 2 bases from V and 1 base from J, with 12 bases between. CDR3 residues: CASSIWAGESYNEQFF. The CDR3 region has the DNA TGTGCCAGTAGTATATGGGCCGGGGAGTCCTACAATGAGCAGTTCTTC.

The CDR3 is CASSLLEGITEAFF. The DNA for the CDR3 is TGTGCCAGCAGCCTCCTGGAGGGCATCACTGAAGCTTTCTTT. V and J are TRBV28 and TRBJ1-1; D gene uncertain. Trimming removed 6 bases from V and 4 bases from J, with 15 bases in between. The V gene's germline CDR1 is MDHEN and CDR2 SYDVKM. The CDR3 runs 14 residues.

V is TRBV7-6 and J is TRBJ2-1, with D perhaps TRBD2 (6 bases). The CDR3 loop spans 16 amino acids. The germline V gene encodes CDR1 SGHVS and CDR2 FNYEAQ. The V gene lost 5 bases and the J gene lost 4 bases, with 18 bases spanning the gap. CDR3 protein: CASSPRTGGDYNEQFF. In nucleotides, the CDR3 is TGTGCCAGCAGCCCACGTACAGGCGGGGATTACAATGAGCAGTTCTTC. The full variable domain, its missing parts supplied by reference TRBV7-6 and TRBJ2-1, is GAGVSQSPRYKVTKRGQDVALRCDPISGHVSLYWYRQALGQGPEFLTYFNYEAQQDKSGLPNDRFSAERPEGSISTLTIQRTEQRDSAMYRCASSPRTGGDYNEQFFGPGTRLTVL.

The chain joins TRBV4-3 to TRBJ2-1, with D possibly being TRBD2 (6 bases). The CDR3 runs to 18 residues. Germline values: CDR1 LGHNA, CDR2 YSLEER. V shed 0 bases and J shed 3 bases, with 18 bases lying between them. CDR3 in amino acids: CASSQEWRGAPVYNEQFF. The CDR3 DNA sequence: TGCGCCAGCAGCCAAGAGTGGAGGGGCGCGCCCGTCTACAATGAGCAGTTCTTC.

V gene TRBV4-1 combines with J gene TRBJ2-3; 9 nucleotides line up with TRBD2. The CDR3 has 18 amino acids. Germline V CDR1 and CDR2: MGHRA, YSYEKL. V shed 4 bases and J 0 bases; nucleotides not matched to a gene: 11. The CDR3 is CASSPRRVAGDSTDTQYF. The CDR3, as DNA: TGCGCCAGCAGCCCCCGGAGAGTAGCGGGGGATAGCACAGATACGCAGTATTTT.

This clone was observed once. CDR3 sequence (DNA): TGTGCCAGCAGTACAGGCCCTAACTATGGCTACACCTTC. Its translation is CASSTGPNYGYTF. The V call is TRBV6-1, the J call TRBJ1-2; TRBD1 is a possible D gene (5 bases). This CDR3 region has 13 residues. The V end lost 5 bases, the J end lost 0 bases, and 7 bases lay between the germline ends. Germline values: CDR1 MNHNS, CDR2 SASEGT.

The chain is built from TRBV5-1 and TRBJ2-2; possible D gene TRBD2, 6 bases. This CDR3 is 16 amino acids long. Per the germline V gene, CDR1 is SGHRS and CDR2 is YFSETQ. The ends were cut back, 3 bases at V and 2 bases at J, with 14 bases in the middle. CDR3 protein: CASSSGVGTNTGELFF. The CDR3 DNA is TGCGCCAGCAGCTCGGGGGTAGGAACCAACACCGGGGAGCTGTTTTTT.

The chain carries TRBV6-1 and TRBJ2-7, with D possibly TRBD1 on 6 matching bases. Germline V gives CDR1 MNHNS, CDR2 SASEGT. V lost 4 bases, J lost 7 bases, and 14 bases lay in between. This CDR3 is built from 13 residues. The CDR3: CASSASGVKEQYF. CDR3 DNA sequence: TGTGCCAGCAGTGCGTCAGGGGTTAAGGAGCAGTACTTC.

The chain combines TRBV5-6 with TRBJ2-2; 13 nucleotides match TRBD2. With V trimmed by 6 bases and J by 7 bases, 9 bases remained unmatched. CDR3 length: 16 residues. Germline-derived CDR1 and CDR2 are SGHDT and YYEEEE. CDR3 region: CASISRLAGGNGELFF. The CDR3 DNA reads TGTGCCAGCATTTCAAGACTAGCGGGGGGCAACGGGGAGCTGTTTTTT.

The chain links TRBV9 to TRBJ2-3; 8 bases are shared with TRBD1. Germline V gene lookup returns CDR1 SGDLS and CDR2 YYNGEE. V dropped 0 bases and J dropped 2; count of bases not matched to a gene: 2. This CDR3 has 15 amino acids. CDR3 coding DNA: TGTGCCAGCAGCGTAGGGGACAGGAACACAGATACGCAGTATTTT. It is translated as CASSVGDRNTDTQYF.

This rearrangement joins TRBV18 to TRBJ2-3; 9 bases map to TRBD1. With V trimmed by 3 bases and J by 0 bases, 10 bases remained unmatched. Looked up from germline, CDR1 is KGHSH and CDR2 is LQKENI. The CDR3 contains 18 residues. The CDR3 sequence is CASSPRPGQGGSTDTQYF. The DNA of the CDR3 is TGTGCCAGCTCACCCCGACCGGGACAGGGAGGGAGCACAGATACGCAGTATTTT.

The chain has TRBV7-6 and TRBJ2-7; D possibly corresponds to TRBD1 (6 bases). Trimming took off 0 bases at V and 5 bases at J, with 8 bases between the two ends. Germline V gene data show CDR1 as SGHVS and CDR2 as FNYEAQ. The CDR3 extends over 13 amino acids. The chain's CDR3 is CASSLAQGDEQYF. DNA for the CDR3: TGTGCCAGCAGCTTAGCACAGGGTGACGAGCAGTACTTC.

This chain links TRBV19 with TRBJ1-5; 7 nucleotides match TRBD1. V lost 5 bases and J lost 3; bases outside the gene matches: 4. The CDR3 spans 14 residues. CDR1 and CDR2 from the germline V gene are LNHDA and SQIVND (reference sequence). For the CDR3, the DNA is TGTGCCAGTAGTTCAGGGGGTACCAATCAGCCCCAGCATTTT. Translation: CASSSGGTNQPQHF.

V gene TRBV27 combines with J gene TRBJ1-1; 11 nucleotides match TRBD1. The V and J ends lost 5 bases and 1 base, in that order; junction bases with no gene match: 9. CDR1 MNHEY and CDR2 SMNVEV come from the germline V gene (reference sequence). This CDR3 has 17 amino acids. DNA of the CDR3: TGTGCCAGCAGTCCGCGGGACAGGGGGATGAGGAACACTGAAGCTTTCTTT. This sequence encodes CASSPRDRGMRNTEAFF.

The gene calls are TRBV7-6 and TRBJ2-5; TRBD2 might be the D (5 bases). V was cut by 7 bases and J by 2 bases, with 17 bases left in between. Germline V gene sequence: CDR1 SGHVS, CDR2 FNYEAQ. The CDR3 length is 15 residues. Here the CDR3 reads CASTLGSAGQETQYF. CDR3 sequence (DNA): TGTGCCAGCACCCTAGGGTCGGCGGGTCAAGAGACCCAGTACTTC.

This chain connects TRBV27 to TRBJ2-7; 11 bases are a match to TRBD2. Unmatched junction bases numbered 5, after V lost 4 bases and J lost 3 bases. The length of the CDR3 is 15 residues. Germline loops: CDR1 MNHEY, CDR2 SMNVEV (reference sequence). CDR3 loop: CASSSGLAGSYEQYF. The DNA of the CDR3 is TGTGCCAGCAGTTCCGGACTAGCGGGTAGCTACGAGCAGTACTTC.

CDR3 region: CASSSRQGQGEKLFF. The CDR3 region has the DNA TGCGCCAGCAGCTCTCGGCAGGGGCAGGGTGAAAAACTGTTTTTT. The chain has TRBV5-1 and TRBJ1-4; perhaps TRBD1 as D (6 bases). This CDR3 contains 15 residues. The V gene's germline CDR1 is SGHRS and CDR2 YFSETQ. V gave up 3 bases and J gave up 7 bases, with 16 bases separating them.

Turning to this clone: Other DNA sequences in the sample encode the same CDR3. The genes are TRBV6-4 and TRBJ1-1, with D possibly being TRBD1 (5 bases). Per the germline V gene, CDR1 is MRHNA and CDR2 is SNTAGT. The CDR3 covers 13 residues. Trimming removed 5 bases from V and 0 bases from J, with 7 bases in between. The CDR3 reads CASSLTVNTEAFF. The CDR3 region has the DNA TGTGCCAGCAGTCTGACAGTGAACACTGAAGCTTTCTTT.

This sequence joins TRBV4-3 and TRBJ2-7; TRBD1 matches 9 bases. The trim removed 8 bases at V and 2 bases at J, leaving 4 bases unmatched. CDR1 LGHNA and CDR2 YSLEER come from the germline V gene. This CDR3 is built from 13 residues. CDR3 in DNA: TGCGCCAGCGGTCGGGACAGGGCCTACGAGCAGTACTTC. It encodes CASGRDRAYEQYF.

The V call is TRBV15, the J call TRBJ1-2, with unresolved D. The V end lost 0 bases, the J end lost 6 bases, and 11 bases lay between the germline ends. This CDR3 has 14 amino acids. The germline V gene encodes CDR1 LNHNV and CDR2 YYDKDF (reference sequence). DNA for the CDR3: TGTGCCACCAGCAGAGATTGGCTCCTGGATGGCTACACCTTC. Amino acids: CATSRDWLLDGYTF. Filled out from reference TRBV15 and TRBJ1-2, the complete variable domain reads DAMVIQNPRYQVTQFGKPVTLSCSQTLNHNVMYWYQQKSSQAPKLLFHYYDKDFNNEADTPDNFQSRRPNTSFCFLDIRSPGLGDTAMYLCATSRDWLLDGYTFGSGTRLTVV.

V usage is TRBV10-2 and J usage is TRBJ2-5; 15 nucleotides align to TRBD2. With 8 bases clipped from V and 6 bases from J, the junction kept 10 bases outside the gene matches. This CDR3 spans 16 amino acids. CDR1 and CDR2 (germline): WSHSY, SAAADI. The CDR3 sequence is CASGRTSGGDQKTQYF. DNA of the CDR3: TGCGCCAGCGGAAGGACTAGCGGGGGGGATCAGAAGACCCAGTACTTC.

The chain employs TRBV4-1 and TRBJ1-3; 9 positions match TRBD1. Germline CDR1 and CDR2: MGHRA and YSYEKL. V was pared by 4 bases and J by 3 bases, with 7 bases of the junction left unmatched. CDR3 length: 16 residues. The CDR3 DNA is TGCGCCAGCAGCCGACGGACAGGGGACTTTGGAAACACCATATATTTT. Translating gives CASSRRTGDFGNTIYF.

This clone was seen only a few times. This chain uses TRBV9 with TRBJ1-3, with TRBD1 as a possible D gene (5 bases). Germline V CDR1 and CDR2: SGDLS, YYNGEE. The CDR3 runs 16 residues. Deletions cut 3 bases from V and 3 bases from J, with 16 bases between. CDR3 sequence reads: CASSETGGRVGNTIYF. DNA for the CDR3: TGTGCCAGCAGCGAGACGGGGGGTCGGGTTGGAAACACCATATATTTT.

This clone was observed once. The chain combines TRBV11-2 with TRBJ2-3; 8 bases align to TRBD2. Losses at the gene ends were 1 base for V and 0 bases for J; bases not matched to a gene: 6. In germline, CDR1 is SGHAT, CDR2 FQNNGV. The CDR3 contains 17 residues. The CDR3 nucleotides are TGTGCCAGCAGCTTAGGTTTCGCTAGCGGGAGCACAGATACGCAGTATTTT. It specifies CASSLGFASGSTDTQYF.